The 10 T cell receptor beta chains in this list originate from one sample, sequenced in a study of blood T cell repertoires in COVID-19. Sequencing used immunoSEQ multiplex PCR; TCRdb keeps in-frame clones, though not all of them. The sample has 50,000 to 85,000 clones, 82% seen once. Material for sequencing was peripheral blood. The source is a man in his sixties with acute or convalescent COVID-19.

This clone has only a few counts. The rearrangement uses TRBV10-2 and TRBJ1-6; a weak D match, TRBD1 (6 bases). V lost 0 bases and J 7 bases, leaving 16 bases between the germline ends. The V gene's germline CDR1 is WSHSY and CDR2 SAAADI. This CDR3 has 17 amino acids. Written as DNA, the CDR3 is TGCGCCAGCAGTGAGTCGAAGGCAGGGGTAAGGAATTCACCCCTCCACTTT. This sequence encodes CASSESKAGVRNSPLHF.

The chain has TRBV19 and TRBJ1-1; D is ambiguous. Trimming stripped 4 bases from V and 0 bases from J, with 9 bases between. Germline lookup yields CDR1 LNHDA and CDR2 SQIVND (reference sequence). There are 14 residues in the CDR3. The CDR3 protein is CASSRLAMNTEAFF. The CDR3 region has the DNA TGTGCCAGTAGTAGACTCGCCATGAACACTGAAGCTTTCTTT.

The rearrangement uses TRBV7-6 and TRBJ2-1, with TRBD1 matching over 8 bases. The germline CDR1 and CDR2 sequences are SGHVS and FNYEAQ. The CDR3 has 17 amino acids. Germline trimming cut 1 base from V and 0 bases from J; bases unmatched to any gene: 5. The CDR3 DNA reads as TGTGCCAGCAGCTTAGAACCCCAGGGGGCCTCCTACAATGAGCAGTTCTTC. Translating it yields CASSLEPQGASYNEQFF.

The genes are TRBV27 and TRBJ1-2; D is undetermined. The germline CDR1 and CDR2 sequences are MNHEY and SMNVEV (reference sequence). Between the trimmed V and J ends, which lost 10 bases and 8 bases, there was a span of 8 bases. There are 9 residues in the CDR3. The CDR3 spells CAIPKGYTF. DNA for the CDR3: TGTGCCATCCCTAAGGGCTACACCTTC.

V and J are TRBV11-3 and TRBJ2-7; 8 bases match TRBD2. The CDR3 extends over 15 amino acids. Germline CDR1 is SGHNT and CDR2 is YENEEA. J was trimmed by 1 base and V by 5 bases; bases with no gene match: 7. For the CDR3, the DNA is TGTGCCAGCAGCCCGGGCGGGGGGACGTCCTACGAGCAGTACTTC. Its protein product is CASSPGGGTSYEQYF.

This clone has only one observation. This chain uses TRBV5-6 with TRBJ1-4; D uncertain. With 0 bases removed from V and 4 bases from J, the gap between germline ends came to 7 bases. Looked up from germline, CDR1 is SGHDT and CDR2 is YYEEEE. This CDR3 comprises 14 residues. DNA for the CDR3: TGTGCCAGCAGCTTGGACAGTAGTAATGAAAAACTGTTTTTT. This sequence encodes CASSLDSSNEKLFF.

The CDR3 protein is CASSITGTRSSNYGYTF. CDR3 nucleotides: TGTGCCAGTAGTATAACGGGGACACGTAGCTCTAACTATGGCTACACCTTC. The chain has TRBV19 and TRBJ1-2, with D possibly TRBD1 on 6 matching bases. Trimming cost V 2 bases and J 0 bases, with 16 bases left between them. Germline-derived CDR1 and CDR2 are LNHDA and SQIVND (reference sequence). This CDR3 is built from 17 residues.

The chain employs TRBV11-2 and TRBJ1-5, with 7 bases identical to TRBD1. CDR1 is SGHAT, CDR2 FQNNGV, per germline. The CDR3 totals 14 residues. After removal of 4 bases from V and 6 bases from J, the junction contained 6 bases not matched to a gene. CDR3 DNA sequence: TGTGCCAGCAGCTCTGACAGGGTGGGTCAGCCCCAGCATTTT. It yields the protein CASSSDRVGQPQHF. The complete variable domain, with remaining parts taken from reference TRBV11-2 and TRBJ1-5, reads EAGVAQSPRYKIIEKRQSVAFWCNPISGHATLYWYQQILGQGPKLLIQFQNNGVVDDSQLPKDRFSAERLKGVDSTLKIQPAKLEDSAVYLCASSSDRVGQPQHFGDGTRLSIL.

The chain links TRBV29-1 to TRBJ2-2, with 7 bases aligning to TRBD1. J gave up 1 base and V 0 bases, and 5 bases lay outside the gene matches. The CDR3 loop spans 16 amino acids. Germline-derived CDR1 and CDR2 are SQVTM and ANQGSEA. The CDR3 bases are TGCAGCGTTGAAGATCCTAGACAGGGGAACACCGGGGAGCTGTTTTTT. Translation: CSVEDPRQGNTGELFF.

The rearrangement joins TRBV12-3 or TRBV12-4 to TRBJ2-7; the D gene is possibly TRBD2 (5 bases). The CDR3 extends over 13 amino acids. Trimming removed 2 bases from V and 3 bases from J, with 8 bases in between. CDR3: CASSLNGGYEQYF. As DNA, the CDR3 is TGTGCCAGCAGTTTAAACGGAGGCTACGAGCAGTACTTC.